This T cell receptor beta chain stems from a study of cytotoxic CD8 clonotypes in ibrutinib-treated CLL. Study-wide background: The subjects consisted of 11 relapsed/refractory and approximately 15 treatment-naive individuals, with 17 to 18 IGHV unmutated.

After removal of 6 bases from V and 6 bases from J, the junction contained 8 bases not matched to a gene. Per the germline V gene, CDR1 is KGHSH and CDR2 is LQKENI. This CDR3 is built from 14 residues. About this clone itself: What it binds is not known.

Study-level results: Public clonotypes proved infrequent, and on treatment they shrank or remained steady. Baseline-level clonality went beyond age-matched healthy donors and moved in step with circulating CD8+ T-cell counts.

This table comes from immunoSEQ multiplex PCR, and its TCRdb copy is limited to in-frame clones, with some not included. The sample consists of about 140,000 clones, approximately 80% of them appearing once. The sequence derives from a human donor with chronic lymphocytic leukemia. J is TRBJ2-7 and V is TRBV18, with 10 bases matching TRBD1. Sample: PBMCs, taken after 36 months of ibrutinib treatment. The CDR3 region is CASSPGTGALEQYF. The CDR3 nucleotides read TGTGCCAGCTCCCCCGGGACAGGGGCCCTCGAGCAGTACTTC.